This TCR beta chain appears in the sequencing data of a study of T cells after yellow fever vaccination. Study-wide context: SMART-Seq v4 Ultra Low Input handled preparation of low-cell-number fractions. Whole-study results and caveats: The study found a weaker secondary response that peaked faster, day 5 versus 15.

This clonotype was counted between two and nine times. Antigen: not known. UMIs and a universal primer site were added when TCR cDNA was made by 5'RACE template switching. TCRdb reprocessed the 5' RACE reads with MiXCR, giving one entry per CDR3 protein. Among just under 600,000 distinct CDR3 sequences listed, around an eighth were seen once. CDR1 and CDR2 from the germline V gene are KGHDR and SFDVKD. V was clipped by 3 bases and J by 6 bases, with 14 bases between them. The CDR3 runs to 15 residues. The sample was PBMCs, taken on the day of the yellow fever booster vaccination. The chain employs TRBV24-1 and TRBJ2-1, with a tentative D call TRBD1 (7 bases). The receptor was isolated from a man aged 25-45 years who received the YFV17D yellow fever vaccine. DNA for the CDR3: TGTGCCACCAGTGATAGACAGGGAGGAAGCAATGAGCAGTTCTTC. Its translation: CATSDRQGGSNEQFF.